This T cell receptor (beta chain) was identified in a study of blood T cell repertoires in COVID-19. How the authors handled the data: Using reference gene primer amplification, nucleated cell counts were estimated. The method was immunoSEQ multiplex PCR; TCRdb's version includes in-frame clones alone and lacks a portion of them. V, J and clone size are taken as reported in that table, and D and trimming were inferred from the DNA itself. The sample consists of tens of thousands of clones, about four fifths of them appearing once. This sequence was found in a woman in her sixties with acute or convalescent COVID-19. The sequencing sample was made of peripheral blood.

CDR3 coding DNA: TGTGCCAGCTCACCACCGGCGGCTCCGGCTTTCTTT. This translates into CASSPPAAPAFF. This chain connects TRBV18 to TRBJ1-1; no reliable D call. This CDR3 comprises 12 residues. Germline CDR1 KGHSH, CDR2 LQKENI. The V gene lost 0 bases and the J gene lost 11 bases, with 10 bases spanning the gap.